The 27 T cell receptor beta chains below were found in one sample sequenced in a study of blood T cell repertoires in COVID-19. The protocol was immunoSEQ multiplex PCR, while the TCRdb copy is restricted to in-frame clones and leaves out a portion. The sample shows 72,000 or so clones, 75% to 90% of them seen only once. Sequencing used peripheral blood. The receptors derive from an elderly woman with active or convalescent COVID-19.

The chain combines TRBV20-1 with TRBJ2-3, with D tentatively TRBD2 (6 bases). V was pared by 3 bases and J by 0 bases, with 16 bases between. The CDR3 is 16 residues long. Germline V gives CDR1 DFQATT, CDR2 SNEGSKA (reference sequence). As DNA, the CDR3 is TGCAGTGCTAGTGGGTTGGTTGGGGGGAGCACAGATACGCAGTATTTT. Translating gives CSASGLVGGSTDTQYF.

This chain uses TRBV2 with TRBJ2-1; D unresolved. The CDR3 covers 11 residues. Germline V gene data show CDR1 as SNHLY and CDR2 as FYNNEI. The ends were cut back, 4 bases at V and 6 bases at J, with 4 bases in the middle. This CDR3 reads CASSAGNEQFF. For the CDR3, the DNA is TGTGCCAGCAGTGCGGGCAATGAGCAGTTCTTC.

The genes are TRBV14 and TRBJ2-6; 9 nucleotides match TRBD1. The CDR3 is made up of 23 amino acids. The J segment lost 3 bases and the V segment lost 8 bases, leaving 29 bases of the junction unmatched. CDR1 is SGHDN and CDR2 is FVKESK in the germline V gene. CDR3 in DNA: TGTGCCAGCCCGACCTACCGACAGGGGGTTCTCGCAACAGGCTCGGATGGGGCCAACGTCCTGACTTTC. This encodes CASPTYRQGVLATGSDGANVLTF.

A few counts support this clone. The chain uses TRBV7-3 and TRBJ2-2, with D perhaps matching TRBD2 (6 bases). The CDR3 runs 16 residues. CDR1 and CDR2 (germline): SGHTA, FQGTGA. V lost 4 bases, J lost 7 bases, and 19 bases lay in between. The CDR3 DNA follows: TGTGCCAGCAGCTCCCCGGGGCGCGGGGCCGGCGGGGAGCTGTTTTTT. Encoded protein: CASSSPGRGAGGELFF.

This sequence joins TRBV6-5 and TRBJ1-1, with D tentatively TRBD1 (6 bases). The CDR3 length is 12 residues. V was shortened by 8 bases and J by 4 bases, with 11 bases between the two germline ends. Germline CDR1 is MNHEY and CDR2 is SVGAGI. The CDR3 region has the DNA TGTGCCAGCTCGAGGGGGTTCACTGAAGCTTTCTTT. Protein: CASSRGFTEAFF.

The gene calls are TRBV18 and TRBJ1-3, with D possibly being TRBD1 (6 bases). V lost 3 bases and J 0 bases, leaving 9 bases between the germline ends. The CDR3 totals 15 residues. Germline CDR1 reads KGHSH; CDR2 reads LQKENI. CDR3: CASSPWTVSGNTIYF. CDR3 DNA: TGTGCCAGCTCACCGTGGACAGTCTCTGGAAACACCATATATTTT. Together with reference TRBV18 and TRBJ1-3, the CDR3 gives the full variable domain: NAGVMQNPRHLVRRRGQEARLRCSPMKGHSHVYWYRQLPEEGLKFMVYLQKENIIDESGMPKERFSAEFPKEGPSILRIQQVVRGDSAAYFCASSPWTVSGNTIYFGEGSWLTVV.

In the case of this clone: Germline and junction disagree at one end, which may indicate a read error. The CDR3 sequence is CASSSRSGGTSNF. CDR3 DNA sequence: TGTGCCAGCAGTTCCCGGAGCGGGGGTACTTCGAACTTC. The rearrangement joins TRBV6-5 to TRBJ2-7; TRBD2 matches at 8 bases. From germline, CDR1 is MNHEY and CDR2 SVGAGI. This CDR3 is built from 13 residues.

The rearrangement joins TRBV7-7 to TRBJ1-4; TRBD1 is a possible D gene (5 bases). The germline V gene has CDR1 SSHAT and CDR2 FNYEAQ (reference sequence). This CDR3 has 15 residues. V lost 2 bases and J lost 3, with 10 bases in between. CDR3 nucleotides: TGTGCCAGCAGCTTAAACCCGGGGGCTAATGAAAAACTGTTTTTT. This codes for CASSLNPGANEKLFF.

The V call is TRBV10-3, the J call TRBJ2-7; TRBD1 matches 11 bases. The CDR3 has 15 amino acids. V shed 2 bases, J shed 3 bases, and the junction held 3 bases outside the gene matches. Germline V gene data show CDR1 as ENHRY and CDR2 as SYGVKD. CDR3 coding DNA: TGTGCCATCAGTGAGGGAGGGACAGGGGGCTACGAGCAGTACTTC. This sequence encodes CAISEGGTGGYEQYF.

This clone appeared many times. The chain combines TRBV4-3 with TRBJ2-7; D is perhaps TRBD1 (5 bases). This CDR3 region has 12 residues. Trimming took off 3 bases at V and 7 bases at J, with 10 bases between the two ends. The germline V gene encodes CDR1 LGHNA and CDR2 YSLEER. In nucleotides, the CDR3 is TGCGCCAGCAGCCACGGACAAGCGGAGCAGTACTTC. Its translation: CASSHGQAEQYF.

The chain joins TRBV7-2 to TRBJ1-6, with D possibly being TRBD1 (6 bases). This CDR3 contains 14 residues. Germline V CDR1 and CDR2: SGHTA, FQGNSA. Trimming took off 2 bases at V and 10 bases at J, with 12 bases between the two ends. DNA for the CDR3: TGTGCCAGCAGCTTACCGGGACAACTGTCACCCCTCCACTTT. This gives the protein CASSLPGQLSPLHF.

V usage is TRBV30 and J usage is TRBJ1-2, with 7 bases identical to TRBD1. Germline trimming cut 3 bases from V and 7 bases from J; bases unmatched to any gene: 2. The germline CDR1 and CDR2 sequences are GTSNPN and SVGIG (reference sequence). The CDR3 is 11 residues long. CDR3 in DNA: TGTGCCTGGAGCAGGGGGGCTGGCTACACCTTC. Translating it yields CAWSRGAGYTF. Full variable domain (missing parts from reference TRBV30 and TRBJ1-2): SQTIHQWPATLVQPVGSPLSLECTVEGTSNPNLYWYRQAAGRGLQLLFYSVGIGQISSEVPQNLSASRPQDRQFILSSKKLLLSDSGFYLCAWSRGAGYTFGSGTRLTVV.

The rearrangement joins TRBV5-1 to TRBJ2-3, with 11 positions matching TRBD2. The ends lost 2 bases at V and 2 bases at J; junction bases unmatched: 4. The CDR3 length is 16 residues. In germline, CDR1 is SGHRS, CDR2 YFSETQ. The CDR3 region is CASSLIAGGITDTQYF. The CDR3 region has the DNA TGCGCCAGCAGCTTAATAGCGGGGGGGATCACAGATACGCAGTATTTT.

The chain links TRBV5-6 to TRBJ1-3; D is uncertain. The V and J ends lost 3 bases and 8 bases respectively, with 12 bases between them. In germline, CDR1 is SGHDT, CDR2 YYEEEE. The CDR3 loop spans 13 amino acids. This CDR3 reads CASSSEGGYTIYF. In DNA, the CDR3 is TGTGCCAGCAGCTCCGAGGGCGGGTACACCATATATTTT.

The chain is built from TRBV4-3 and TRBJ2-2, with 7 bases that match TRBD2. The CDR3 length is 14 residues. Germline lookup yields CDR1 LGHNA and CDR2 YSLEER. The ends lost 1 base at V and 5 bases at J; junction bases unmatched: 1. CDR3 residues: CASSQGRGTGELFF. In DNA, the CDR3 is TGCGCCAGCAGCCAAGGGCGGGGGACCGGGGAGCTGTTTTTT.

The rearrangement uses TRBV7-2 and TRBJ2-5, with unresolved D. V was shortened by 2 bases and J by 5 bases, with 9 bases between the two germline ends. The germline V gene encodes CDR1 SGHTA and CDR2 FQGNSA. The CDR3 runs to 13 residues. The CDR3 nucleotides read TGTGCCAGCAGCTTAAGTGAGGTGGAGACCCAGTACTTC. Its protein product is CASSLSEVETQYF.

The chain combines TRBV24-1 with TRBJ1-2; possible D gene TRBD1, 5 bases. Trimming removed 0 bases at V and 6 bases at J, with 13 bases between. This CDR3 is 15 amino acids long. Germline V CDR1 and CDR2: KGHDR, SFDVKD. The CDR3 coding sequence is TGTGCCACCAGTGATTTGCCAACAGGTGGGGATGGCTACACCTTC. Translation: CATSDLPTGGDGYTF.

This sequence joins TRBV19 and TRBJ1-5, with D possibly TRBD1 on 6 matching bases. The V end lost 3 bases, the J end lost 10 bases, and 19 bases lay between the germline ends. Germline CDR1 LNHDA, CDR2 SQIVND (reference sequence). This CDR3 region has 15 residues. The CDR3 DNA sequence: TGTGCCAGTAGTATGGGGGAGGGGGGATTTGATCCCCAGCATTTT. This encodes CASSMGEGGFDPQHF. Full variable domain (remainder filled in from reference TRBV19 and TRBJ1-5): DGGITQSPKYLFRKEGQNVTLSCEQNLNHDAMYWYRQDPGQGLRLIYYSQIVNDFQKGDIAEGYSVSREKKESFPLTVTSAQKNPTAFYLCASSMGEGGFDPQHFGDGTRLSIL.

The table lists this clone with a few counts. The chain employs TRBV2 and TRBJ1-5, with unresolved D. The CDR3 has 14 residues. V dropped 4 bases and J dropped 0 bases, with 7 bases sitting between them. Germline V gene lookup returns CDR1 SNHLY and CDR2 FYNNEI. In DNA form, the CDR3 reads TGTGCCAGCAGTGTCGGGTCTAGCAATCAGCCCCAGCATTTT. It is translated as CASSVGSSNQPQHF. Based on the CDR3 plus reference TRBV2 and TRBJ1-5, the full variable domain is EPEVTQTPSHQVTQMGQEVILRCVPISNHLYFYWYRQILGQKVEFLVSFYNNEISEKSEIFDDQFSVERPDGSNFTLKIRSTKLEDSAMYFCASSVGSSNQPQHFGDGTRLSIL.

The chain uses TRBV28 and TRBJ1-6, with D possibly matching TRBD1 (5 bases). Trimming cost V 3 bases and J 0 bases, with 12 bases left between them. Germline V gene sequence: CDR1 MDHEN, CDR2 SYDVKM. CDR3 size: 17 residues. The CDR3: CASSFMGLSSYNSPLHF. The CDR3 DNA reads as TGTGCCAGCAGTTTTATGGGGCTAAGCTCCTATAATTCACCCCTCCACTTT.

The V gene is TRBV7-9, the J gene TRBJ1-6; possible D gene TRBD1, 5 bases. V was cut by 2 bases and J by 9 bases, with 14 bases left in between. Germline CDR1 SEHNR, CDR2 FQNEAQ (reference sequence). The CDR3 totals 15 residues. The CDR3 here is CASSLLARVRSPLHF. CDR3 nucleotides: TGTGCCAGCAGCTTACTGGCCAGGGTCCGTTCACCCCTCCACTTT.

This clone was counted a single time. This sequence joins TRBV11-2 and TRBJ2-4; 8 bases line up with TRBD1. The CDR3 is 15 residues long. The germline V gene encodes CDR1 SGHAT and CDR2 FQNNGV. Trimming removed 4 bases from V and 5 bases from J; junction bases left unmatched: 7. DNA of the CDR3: TGTGCCAGCAGCTCACTCCGGGACAGGCAAAACATTCAGTACTTC. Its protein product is CASSSLRDRQNIQYF.

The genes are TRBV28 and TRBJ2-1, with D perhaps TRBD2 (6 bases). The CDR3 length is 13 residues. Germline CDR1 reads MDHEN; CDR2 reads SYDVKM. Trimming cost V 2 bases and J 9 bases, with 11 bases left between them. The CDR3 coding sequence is TGTGCCAGCAGTTTAGCACTAGCCGTTGAGCAGTTCTTC. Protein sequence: CASSLALAVEQFF.

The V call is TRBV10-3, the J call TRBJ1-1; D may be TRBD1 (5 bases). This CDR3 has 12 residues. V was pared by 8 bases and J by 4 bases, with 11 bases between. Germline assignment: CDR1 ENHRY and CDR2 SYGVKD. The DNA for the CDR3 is TGTGCCATCTGCGGGGGAAGCACTGAAGCTTTCTTT. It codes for CAICGGSTEAFF.

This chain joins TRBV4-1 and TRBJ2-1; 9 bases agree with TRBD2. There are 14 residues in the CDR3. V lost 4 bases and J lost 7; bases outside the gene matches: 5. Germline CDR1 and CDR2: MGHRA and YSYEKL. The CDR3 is CASSPSGGRNEQFF. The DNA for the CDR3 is TGCGCCAGCAGCCCCAGCGGGGGGAGGAATGAGCAGTTCTTC.

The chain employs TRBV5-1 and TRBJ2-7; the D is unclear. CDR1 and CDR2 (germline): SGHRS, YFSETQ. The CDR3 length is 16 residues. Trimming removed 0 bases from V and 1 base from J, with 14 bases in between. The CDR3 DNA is TGCGCCAGCAGCTTGGCCGGTGGTAGAGGTTCCTACGAGCAGTACTTC. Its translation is CASSLAGGRGSYEQYF.

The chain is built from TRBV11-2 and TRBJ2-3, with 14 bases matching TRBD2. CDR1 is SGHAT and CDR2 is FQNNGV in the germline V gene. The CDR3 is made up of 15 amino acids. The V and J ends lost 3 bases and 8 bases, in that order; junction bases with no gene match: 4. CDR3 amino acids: CASSLTSGGAGTQYF. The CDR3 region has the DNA TGTGCCAGCAGCTTGACTAGCGGGGGGGCTGGTACGCAGTATTTT.